Following are 3 T cell receptor beta chains from one sample sequenced in a study of blood T cells in healthy people across ages. It was with a sample-barcoded 5' primer and a J-beta primer mix that a second PCR of about 6 to 11 cycles was run. One entry per CDR3 protein, called by TCRdb with MiXCR from the 5' RACE reads. The repertoire includes some 640,000 distinct CDR3 sequences, roughly 50% of them detected once, and roughly 30% sits in the top ten. The sample comprised blood. These receptors all stem from a woman aged 60 to 75 in good health.

The sample holds a few counts of this clonotype. V is TRBV3-1 and J is TRBJ2-5; TRBD1 matches 8 bases. Germline values: CDR1 LGHDT, CDR2 YNNKEL (reference sequence). J lost 3 bases, V lost 4 bases, and 1 base had no gene match. The CDR3 loop spans 13 amino acids. The CDR3 coding sequence is TGTGCCAGCAGCCCGACAGGGGAAGAGACCCAGTACTTC. It is translated as CASSPTGEETQYF.

This clonotype was detected only once. The J gene is TRBJ2-7, the V gene TRBV7-2, with D maybe TRBD2 (6 bases). CDR1 SGHTA and CDR2 FQGNSA come from the germline V gene. The V gene lost 6 bases and the J gene lost 10 bases, with 22 bases spanning the gap. The CDR3 loop spans 14 amino acids. The CDR3, as DNA: TGTGCCAGCAGTCCCCGACTAGGGACCTTGGGCCAGTACTTC. It specifies CASSPRLGTLGQYF.

This chain connects TRBV24-1 to TRBJ2-5, with D tentatively TRBD1 (6 bases). V lost 8 bases and J 11 bases, leaving 14 bases between the germline ends. This CDR3 has 11 amino acids. Looked up from germline, CDR1 is KGHDR and CDR2 is SFDVKD. The CDR3 coding sequence is TGTGCCACCATGGGACACAGGGAGCAGTACTTC. Translating gives CATMGHREQYF.